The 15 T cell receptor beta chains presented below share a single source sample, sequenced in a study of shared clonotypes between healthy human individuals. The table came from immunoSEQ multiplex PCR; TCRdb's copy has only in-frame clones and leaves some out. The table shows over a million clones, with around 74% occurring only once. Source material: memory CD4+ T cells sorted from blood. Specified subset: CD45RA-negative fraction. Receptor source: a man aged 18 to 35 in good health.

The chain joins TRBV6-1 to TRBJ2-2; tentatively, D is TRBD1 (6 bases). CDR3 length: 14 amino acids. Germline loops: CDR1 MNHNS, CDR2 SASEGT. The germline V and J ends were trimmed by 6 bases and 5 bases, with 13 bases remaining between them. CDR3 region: CASSYRERTGELFF. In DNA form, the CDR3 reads TGTGCCAGCAGCTACAGGGAGCGGACCGGGGAGCTGTTTTTT.

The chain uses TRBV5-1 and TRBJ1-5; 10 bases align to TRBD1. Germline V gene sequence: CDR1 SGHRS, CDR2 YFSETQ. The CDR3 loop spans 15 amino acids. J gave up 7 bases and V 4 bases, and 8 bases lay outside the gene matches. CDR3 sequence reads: CASSPGTGATQPQHF. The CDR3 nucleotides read TGCGCCAGCAGCCCTGGGACAGGGGCTACCCAGCCCCAGCATTTT.

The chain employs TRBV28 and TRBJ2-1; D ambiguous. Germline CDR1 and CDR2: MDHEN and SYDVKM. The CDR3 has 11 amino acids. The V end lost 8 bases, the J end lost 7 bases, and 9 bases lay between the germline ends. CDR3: CASAMLNEQFF. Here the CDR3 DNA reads TGTGCCAGCGCCATGTTAAATGAGCAGTTCTTC.

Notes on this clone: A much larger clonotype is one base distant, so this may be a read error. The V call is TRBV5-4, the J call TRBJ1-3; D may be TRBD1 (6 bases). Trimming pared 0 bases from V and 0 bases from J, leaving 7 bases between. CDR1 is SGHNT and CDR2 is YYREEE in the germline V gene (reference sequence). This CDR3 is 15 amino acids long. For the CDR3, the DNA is TGTGCCAGCAGCTTGGGGACAGCCTCTGGAAACACCATATATTTT. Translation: CASSLGTASGNTIYF.

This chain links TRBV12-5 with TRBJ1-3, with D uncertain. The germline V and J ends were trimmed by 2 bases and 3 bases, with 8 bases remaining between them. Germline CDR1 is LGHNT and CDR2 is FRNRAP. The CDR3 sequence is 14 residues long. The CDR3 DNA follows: TGTGCTAGTGGTTTGTTCCCCCTTGGAAACACCATATATTTT. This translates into CASGLFPLGNTIYF.

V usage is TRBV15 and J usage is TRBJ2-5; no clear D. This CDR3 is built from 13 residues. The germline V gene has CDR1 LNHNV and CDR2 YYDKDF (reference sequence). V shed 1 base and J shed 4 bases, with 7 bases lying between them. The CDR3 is CATSRGWSETQYF. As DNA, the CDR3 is TGTGCCACCAGCAGAGGATGGTCAGAGACCCAGTACTTC.

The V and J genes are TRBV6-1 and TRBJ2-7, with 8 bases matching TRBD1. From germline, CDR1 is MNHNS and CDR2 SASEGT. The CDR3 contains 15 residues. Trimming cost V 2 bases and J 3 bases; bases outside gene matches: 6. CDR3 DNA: TGTGCCAGCAGTGAACCGGGGACAGGAGACTACGAGCAGTACTTC. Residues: CASSEPGTGDYEQYF.

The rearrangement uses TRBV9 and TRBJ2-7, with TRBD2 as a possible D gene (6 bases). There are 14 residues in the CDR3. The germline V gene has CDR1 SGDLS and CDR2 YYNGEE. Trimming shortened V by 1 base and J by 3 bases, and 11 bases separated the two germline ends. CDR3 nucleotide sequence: TGTGCCAGCAGCGTACGAGGGGAGGACTACGAGCAGTACTTC. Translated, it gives CASSVRGEDYEQYF.

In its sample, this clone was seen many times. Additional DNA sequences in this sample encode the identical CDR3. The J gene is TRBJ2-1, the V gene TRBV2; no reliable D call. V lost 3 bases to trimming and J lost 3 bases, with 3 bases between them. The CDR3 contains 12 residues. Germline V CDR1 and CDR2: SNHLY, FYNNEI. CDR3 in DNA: TGTGCCAGCAGTGATCTCTACAATGAGCAGTTCTTC. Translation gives CASSDLYNEQFF.

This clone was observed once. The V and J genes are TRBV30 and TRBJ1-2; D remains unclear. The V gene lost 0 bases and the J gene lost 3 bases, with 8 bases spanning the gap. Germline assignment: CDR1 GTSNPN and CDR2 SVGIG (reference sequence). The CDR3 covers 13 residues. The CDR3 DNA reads TGTGCCTGGAGTGTACGGCCTGACTATGGCTACACCTTC. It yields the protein CAWSVRPDYGYTF.

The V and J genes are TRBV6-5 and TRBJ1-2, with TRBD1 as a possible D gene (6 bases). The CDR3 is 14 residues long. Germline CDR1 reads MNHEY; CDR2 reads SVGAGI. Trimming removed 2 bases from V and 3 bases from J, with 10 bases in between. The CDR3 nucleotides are TGTGCCAGCAGTTACAACAGGGAGTACTATGGCTACACCTTC. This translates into CASSYNREYYGYTF.

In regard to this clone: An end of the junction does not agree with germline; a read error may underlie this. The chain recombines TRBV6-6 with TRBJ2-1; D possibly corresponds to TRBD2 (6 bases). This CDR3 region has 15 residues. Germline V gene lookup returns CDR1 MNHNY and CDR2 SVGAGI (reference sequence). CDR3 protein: CAISEIGGAYNEQFF. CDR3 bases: TGTGCCATCAGTGAGATCGGCGGGGCCTACAATGAGCAGTTCTTC.

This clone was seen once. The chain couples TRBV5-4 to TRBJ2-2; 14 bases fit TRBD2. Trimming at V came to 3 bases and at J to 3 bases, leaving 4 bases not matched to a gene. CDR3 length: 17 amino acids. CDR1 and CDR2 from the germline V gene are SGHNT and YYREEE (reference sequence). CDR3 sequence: CASSSTSGRGYTGELFF. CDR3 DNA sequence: TGTGCCAGCAGCTCGACTAGCGGGAGGGGATACACCGGGGAGCTGTTTTTT.

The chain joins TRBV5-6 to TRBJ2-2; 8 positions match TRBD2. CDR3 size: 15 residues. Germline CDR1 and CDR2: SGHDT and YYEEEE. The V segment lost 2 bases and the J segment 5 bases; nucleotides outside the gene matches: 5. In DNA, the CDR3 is TGTGCCAGCAGCTTCCGGGAGGGGGGAACCGGGGAGCTGTTTTTT. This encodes CASSFREGGTGELFF.

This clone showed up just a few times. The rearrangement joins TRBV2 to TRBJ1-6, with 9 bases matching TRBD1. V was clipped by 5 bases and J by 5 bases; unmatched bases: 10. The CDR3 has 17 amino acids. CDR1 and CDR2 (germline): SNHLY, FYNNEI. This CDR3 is CASSKDAGQGNNSPLHF. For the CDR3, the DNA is TGTGCCAGCAGTAAAGATGCGGGACAGGGAAATAATTCACCCCTCCACTTT.